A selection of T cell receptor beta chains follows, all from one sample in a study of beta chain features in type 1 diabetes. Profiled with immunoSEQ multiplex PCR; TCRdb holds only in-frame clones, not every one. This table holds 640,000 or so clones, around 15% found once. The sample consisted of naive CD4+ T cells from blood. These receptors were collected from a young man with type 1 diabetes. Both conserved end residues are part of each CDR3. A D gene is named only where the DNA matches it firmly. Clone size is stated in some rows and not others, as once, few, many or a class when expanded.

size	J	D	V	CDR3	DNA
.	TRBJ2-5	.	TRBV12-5	CASGLVQSGTQYF	TGTGCTAGTGGTTTGGTACAATCCGGGACCCAGTACTTC
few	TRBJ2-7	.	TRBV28	CASSGADGTPYEQYF	TGTGCCAGCAGTGGGGCGGACGGAACGCCTTACGAGCAGTACTTC
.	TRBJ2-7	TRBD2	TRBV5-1	CASSASGLYEQYF	TGCGCCAGCAGCGCTAGCGGCCTTTACGAGCAGTACTTC
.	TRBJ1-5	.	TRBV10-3	CAITGDTNQPQHF	TGTGCCATCACTGGGGACACCAATCAGCCCCAGCATTTT
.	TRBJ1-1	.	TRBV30	CAWSGPALNTEAFF	TGTGCCTGGAGTGGACCAGCCTTGAACACTGAAGCTTTCTTT
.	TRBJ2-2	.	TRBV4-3	CASNPGGANTGELFF	TGCGCCAGCAACCCAGGGGGGGCTAACACCGGGGAGCTGTTTTTT
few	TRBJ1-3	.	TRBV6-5	CASIGYGSGNTIYF	TGTGCCAGCATAGGATACGGATCGGGAAACACCATATATTTT
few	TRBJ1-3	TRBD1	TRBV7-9	CASSARDRGLNTIYF	TGTGCCAGCAGCGCACGGGACAGGGGGCTTAACACCATATATTTT
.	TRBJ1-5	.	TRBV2	CASRIEGQPQHF	TGTGCCAGCAGGATAGAGGGCCAGCCCCAGCATTTT
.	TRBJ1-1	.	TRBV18	CATLLDVEAEAFF	TGTGCCACCCTCCTCGATGTAGAAGCTGAAGCTTTCTTT
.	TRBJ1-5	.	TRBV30	CAWSRFQPQHF	TGTGCCTGGAGCAGATTTCAGCCCCAGCATTTT
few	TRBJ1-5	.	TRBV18	CASSPGNSNQPQHF	TGTGCCAGCTCACCAGGGAATAGCAATCAGCCCCAGCATTTT
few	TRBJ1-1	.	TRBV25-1	CASSAPRGSGRGTEAFF	TGTGCCAGCAGTGCTCCCCGGGGATCGGGGAGGGGCACTGAAGCTTTCTTT
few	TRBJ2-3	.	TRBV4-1	CASSQGIYTDTQYF	TGCGCCAGCAGCCAGGGGATCTACACAGATACGCAGTATTTT
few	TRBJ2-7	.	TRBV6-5	CASSYDLGRSSYEQYF	TGTGCCAGCAGTTACGACCTAGGACGGAGCTCCTACGAGCAGTACTTC
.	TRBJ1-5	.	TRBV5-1	CASSAGPVDQPQHF	TGCGCCAGCAGCGCAGGTCCTGTGGATCAGCCCCAGCATTTT
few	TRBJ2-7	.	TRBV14	CASSQYSTPSSYEQYF	TGTGCCAGCAGCCAGTACTCGACGCCGAGCTCCTACGAGCAGTACTTC
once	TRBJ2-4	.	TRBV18	CASSRGAHPQNNIQYF	TGTGCCAGCTCACGGGGCGCGCACCCCCAGAACAACATTCAGTACTTC
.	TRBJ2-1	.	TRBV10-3	CAISGTELYNEQFF	TGTGCCATCAGTGGGACAGAGCTCTACAATGAGCAGTTCTTC
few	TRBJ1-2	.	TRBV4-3	CASSQVGANYGYTF	TGCGCCAGCAGCCAAGTGGGAGCTAACTATGGCTACACCTTC
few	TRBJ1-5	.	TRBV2	CASRSGVNQPQHF	TGTGCCAGCAGGTCTGGAGTCAATCAGCCCCAGCATTTT
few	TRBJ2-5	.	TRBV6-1	CASSHDWSETQYF	TGTGCCAGCAGCCACGACTGGAGCGAGACCCAGTACTTC
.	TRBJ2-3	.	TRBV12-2	CASRTSKASGEDTQYF	TGTGCAAGTCGCACTTCCAAGGCTAGCGGGGAAGATACGCAGTATTTT
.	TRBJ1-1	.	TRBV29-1	CSVAGDTEAFF	TGCAGCGTTGCGGGTGACACTGAAGCTTTCTTT